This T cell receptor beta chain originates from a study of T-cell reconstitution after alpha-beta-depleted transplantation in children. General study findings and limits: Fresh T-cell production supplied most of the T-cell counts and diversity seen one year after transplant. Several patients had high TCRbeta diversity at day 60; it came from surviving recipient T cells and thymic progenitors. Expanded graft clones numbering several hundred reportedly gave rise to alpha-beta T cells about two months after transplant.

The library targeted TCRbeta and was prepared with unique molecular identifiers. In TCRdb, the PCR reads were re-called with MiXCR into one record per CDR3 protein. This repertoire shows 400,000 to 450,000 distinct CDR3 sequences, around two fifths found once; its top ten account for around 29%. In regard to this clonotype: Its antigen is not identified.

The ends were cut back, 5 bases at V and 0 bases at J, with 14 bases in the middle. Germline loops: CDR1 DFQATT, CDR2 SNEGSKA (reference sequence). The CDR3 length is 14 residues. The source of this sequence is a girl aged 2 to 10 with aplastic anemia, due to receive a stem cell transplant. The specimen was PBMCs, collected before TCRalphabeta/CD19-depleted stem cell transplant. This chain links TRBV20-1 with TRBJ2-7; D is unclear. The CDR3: CSAASPSLSYEQYF. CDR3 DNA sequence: TGCAGTGCTGCCTCGCCCTCCCTCTCCTACGAGCAGTACTTC.